These 29 T cell receptor beta chains share one sample of origin, sequenced in a study of tumor-infiltrating lymphocytes in primary liver carcinoma. A primer in the constant region served to generate TCR beta cDNA from around 500 ng of total RNA. Amplification in three nested multiplex PCR rounds with slightly modified ARM-PCR gave rise to TCR beta libraries. A C-beta reverse primer and TRBV1-TRBV30 forward primers served in each of the first two PCR rounds, at about 10 cycles apiece. TCRdb ran MiXCR on the multiplex PCR reads and lists one entry per CDR3 protein. The repertoire holds about 54,000 distinct CDR3 sequences, with over 70% as singletons. For each extraction, RNA and DNA were obtained together from about 21-30 mg of unsorted bulk tissue. Sequenced: liver tumor tissue from sampling region 2. Subset meaning: tumor region T2, inferior pole. Receptor source: a man aged 35 to 55 with primary liver carcinoma and hepatitis B virus infection.

This clonotype has ten or more counts. This sequence joins TRBV12-3 or TRBV12-4 and TRBJ2-3, with 8 bases matching TRBD1. The CDR3 totals 14 residues. V trimming: 6 bases; J trimming: 4 bases; junction bases outside the gene matches: 6. In DNA form, the CDR3 reads TGTGCCAGCAGCCCCAGGGGGCTCGCAGATACGCAGTATTTT. It translates to CASSPRGLADTQYF.

Note on this clonotype: A clone one base away is much larger, so this may be a read error. The conserved phenylalanine or tryptophan is not found at the CDR3 terminus, so this likely reflects a read error. V gene TRBV19 combines with J gene TRBJ2-7, with 8 bases identical to TRBD2. V was pared by 2 bases and J by 6 bases, with 6 bases of the junction left unmatched. The CDR3 totals 14 residues. Germline V gene sequence: CDR1 LNHDA, CDR2 SQIVND (reference sequence). The CDR3 is CASSIKLADVEQYS. Here the CDR3 DNA reads TGTGCCAGTAGTATAAAACTAGCGGACGTCGAGCAGTACTCC.

Of note for this clonotype: It may be a read error: a sequence one base away is much more abundant. The CDR3 sequence: CASSQASAGDTEAFF. The CDR3 coding sequence is TGTGCCAGCAGCCAAGCCTCCGCGGGGGACACTGAAGCTTTCTTT. This chain uses TRBV5-4 with TRBJ1-1, with D perhaps matching TRBD1 (5 bases). The V and J ends lost 4 bases and 3 bases respectively, with 16 bases between them. The germline CDR1 and CDR2 sequences are SGHNT and YYREEE (reference sequence). This CDR3 is 15 amino acids long.

The chain joins TRBV11-1 to TRBJ2-1; 7 bases match TRBD2. The V and J ends lost 3 bases and 5 bases, in that order; junction bases with no gene match: 13. The CDR3 consists of 17 residues. Germline-derived CDR1 and CDR2 are SGHAT and FQDESV (reference sequence). In DNA, the CDR3 is TGTGCCAGCAGCTTGGGACTACTGGGAGAAGTTGACAATGAGCAGTTCTTC. It encodes CASSLGLLGEVDNEQFF.

This clonotype was found once. The chain is built from TRBV4-1 and TRBJ2-1; a weak D match, TRBD2 (7 bases). The CDR3 is 15 amino acids. V dropped 4 bases and J dropped 13 bases, with 23 bases sitting between them. CDR1 and CDR2 (germline): MGHRA, YSYEKL. This CDR3 reads CASSRLIGGQVEQFF. The DNA for the CDR3 is TGCGCCAGCAGCCGACTCATCGGGGGGCAGGTTGAACAGTTCTTC.

In the case of this clonotype: This is likely a read error, given that the CDR3 carries no conserved phenylalanine or tryptophan at its end. The rearrangement uses TRBV29-1 and TRBJ1-1; TRBD1 aligns across 7 bases. Looked up from germline, CDR1 is SQVTM and CDR2 is ANQGSEA. The CDR3 consists of 13 residues. V was pared by 7 bases and J by 1 base, with 6 bases of the junction left unmatched. The CDR3 DNA follows: TGCAGCGCCTCGGGACAGAAGAACACTGAAGCTTTCTTA. Amino acids: CSASGQKNTEAFL.

For this clonotype: Relative to the germline gene, one junction end is altered; a read error may explain this. The chain couples TRBV14 to TRBJ2-1; D unresolved. This CDR3 has 13 amino acids. The V gene's germline CDR1 is SGHDN and CDR2 FVKESK. CDR3 sequence reads: CANSQNSYNEQFF. Here the CDR3 DNA reads TGTGCCAACAGCCAAAACAGTTATAATGAGCAGTTCTTC.

The rearrangement uses TRBV19 and TRBJ2-2; a possible D gene is TRBD1 (6 bases). The CDR3 runs 16 residues. From germline, CDR1 is LNHDA and CDR2 SQIVND (reference sequence). Trimming pared 3 bases from V and 3 bases from J, leaving 14 bases between. The CDR3 DNA is TGTGCCAGTAGTATCATGGCAGGGGCCTACACCGGGGAGCTGTTTTTT. It encodes CASSIMAGAYTGELFF.

This clonotype was recorded only once. One junction end disagrees with the germline gene, perhaps due to a read error. The chain uses TRBV14 and TRBJ1-2; D perhaps matches TRBD1 (5 bases). Germline lookup yields CDR1 SGHDN and CDR2 FVKESK. The CDR3 is made up of 14 amino acids. CDR3 in DNA: TGTGCCAGCAGCCAAGTCGGGGGTGACTATGACTATATCTTC. Protein product: CASSQVGGDYDYIF.

For this clonotype: One junction end disagrees with the germline gene, perhaps due to a read error. The chain has TRBV4-1 and TRBJ2-5; TRBD2 agrees at 13 bases. Germline V CDR1 and CDR2: MGHRA, YSYEKL. The CDR3 has 16 residues. The CDR3 DNA reads TGCGCCAGCAGGATCGGGACTAGCGGGAACGTAGGGACCCGGTACTTC. Translating gives CASRIGTSGNVGTRYF.

To note about this clonotype: A read error is likely, as this CDR3 ends without the conserved phenylalanine or tryptophan. The CDR3 sequence is CASNHYSGGGYEQYS. CDR3 nucleotides: TGTGCCAGCAACCATTATTCGGGAGGGGGCTACGAGCAGTACTCC. The chain combines TRBV11-2 with TRBJ2-7, with 8 nucleotides matching TRBD2. CDR1 is SGHAT, CDR2 FQNNGV, per germline. CDR3 length: 15 amino acids. Trimming removed 7 bases from V and 3 bases from J; junction bases left unmatched: 11.

Concerning this clonotype itself: Since the CDR3 does not end with the conserved phenylalanine or tryptophan, this likely comes from a read error. This CDR3 is CASSLVLSYEQYL. DNA for the CDR3: TGTGCCAGCAGCTTAGTCCTCTCCTACGAACAGTACCTC. The chain has TRBV7-8 and TRBJ2-7; D unresolved. Germline-derived CDR1 and CDR2 are SGHVS and FQNEAQ. This CDR3 region has 13 residues.

About this clonotype: A read error may produce the germline difference seen at one junction end. This chain uses TRBV14 with TRBJ2-7; 7 nucleotides agree with TRBD2. Germline assignment: CDR1 SGHDN and CDR2 FVKESK. The CDR3 runs 13 residues. As DNA, the CDR3 is TGTACCAGCAGGACGGGAGGACTCCTGGAGCAGTACTTC. Translated, it gives CTSRTGGLLEQYF. The whole variable domain, remainder taken from reference TRBV14 and TRBJ2-7, is EAGVTQFPSHSVIEKGQTVTLRCDPISGHDNLYWYRRVMGKEIKFLLHFVKESKQDESGMPNNRFLAERTGGTYSTLKVQPAELEDSGVYFCTSRTGGLLEQYFGPGTRLTVT.

The chain links TRBV6-1 to TRBJ2-2, with D possibly TRBD1 on 5 matching bases. V was clipped by 2 bases and J by 12 bases, with 13 bases between them. Germline V gene data show CDR1 as MNHNS and CDR2 as SASEGT. The CDR3 spans 13 residues. The CDR3 is CASSEYGAGKLFF. As DNA, the CDR3 is TGTGCCAGCAGTGAATACGGAGCAGGGAAGCTGTTTTTT.

With respect to this clonotype: At one end, the junction sequence differs from germline, possibly due to a read error. The chain recombines TRBV10-3 with TRBJ1-2; 7 positions match TRBD1. Per germline, CDR1 ENHRY and CDR2 SYGVKD. CDR3 length: 13 residues. In DNA, the CDR3 is TGTGCTATCAGTGGTGGGACAGCTAAATGCTACACCTTC. Its translation: CAISGGTAKCYTF.

This clonotype was observed once. A read error may account for a junction end that differs from germline. The rearrangement joins TRBV29-1 to TRBJ2-1; tentative D call: TRBD1 (6 bases). The CDR3 extends over 16 amino acids. Germline values: CDR1 SQVTM, CDR2 ANQGSEA. CDR3 nucleotides: TGCCGCGTTGAATGGGACATGATTAGATCTTACAATAAACAGTTCTTC. As protein: CRVEWDMIRSYNKQFF.

With regard to this clonotype: A read error is possible here, since a much larger clone lies one base away. The CDR3 protein is CARSEQPNSPLHF. In DNA, the CDR3 is TGTGCCAGAAGTGAACAGCCGAATTCACCCCTCCACTTT. The chain recombines TRBV25-1 with TRBJ1-6; D remains unclear. The CDR3 runs 13 residues. Germline V lookup: CDR1 MGHDK, CDR2 SYGVNS.

Comments on this clonotype: A read error may account for a junction end that differs from germline. The rearrangement links TRBV20-1 to TRBJ2-1; D unresolved. Per the germline V gene, CDR1 is DFQATT and CDR2 is SNEGSKA (reference sequence). The CDR3 is made up of 13 amino acids. The CDR3 sequence is CSVRDMAINEQFF. Written as DNA, the CDR3 is TGCAGTGTTAGAGATATGGCGATCAATGAGCAGTTCTTC.

This clonotype has at least ten counts. The gene calls are TRBV10-3 and TRBJ2-3, with D perhaps given as TRBD1 or TRBD2 (7 bases each). The CDR3 covers 13 residues. Per the germline V gene, CDR1 is ENHRY and CDR2 is SYGVKD. Trimming shortened V by 9 bases and J by 5 bases, and 15 bases separated the two germline ends. The chain's CDR3 is CAINQGEGDTQYF. CDR3 bases: TGTGCCATAAACCAGGGGGAGGGAGATACGCAGTATTTT.

In the case of this clonotype: A read error may be the cause here, since a much bigger clone is one base away. V is TRBV28 and J is TRBJ2-1; TRBD2 agrees at 7 bases. Germline assignment: CDR1 MDHEN and CDR2 SYDVKM. The CDR3 consists of 15 residues. The CDR3 nucleotides read TGTGCCAGCACCTCCCTGGGAGGGGCATACATTGAGCAGTTCTTC. It specifies CASTSLGGAYIEQFF.

J is TRBJ2-7 and V is TRBV11-2, with D tentatively TRBD2 (5 bases). The CDR3 has 16 amino acids. From germline, CDR1 is SGHAT and CDR2 FQNNGV. Trimming took 7 bases from V and 4 from J, leaving 23 bases between them. CDR3: CASNSSPSGRVYEQYF. CDR3 DNA: TGTGCCAGCAACTCCTCCCCCAGCGGAAGGGTTTACGAGCAGTACTTC.

A note on this clonotype: A junction end diverges from the germline sequence, so it may reflect a read error. The chain is built from TRBV29-1 and TRBJ2-7; the D gene could be TRBD1 or TRBD2 (5 bases each). Germline V CDR1 and CDR2: SQVTM, ANQGSEA. The CDR3 covers 13 residues. The CDR3 DNA follows: TGCAGCGCTGAGGGGTCGTTAGCAAACGATCAGTACTTT. Translated, it gives CSAEGSLANDQYF.

Details on this clonotype: A read error may be the cause here, since a much bigger clone is one base away. The chain couples TRBV5-4 to TRBJ2-5; TRBD1 or TRBD2 may be the D gene (5 bases each). Trimming removed 5 bases from V and 3 bases from J, with 14 bases in between. CDR3 size: 14 residues. CDR1 and CDR2 from the germline V gene are SGHNT and YYREEE (reference sequence). The CDR3 DNA is TGTGCCAGCAGGCCGTGGGGGAGTGAAGAGACCCAGTACTTC. Amino acid sequence: CASRPWGSEETQYF.

A note on this clonotype: At one end, the junction sequence differs from germline, possibly due to a read error. This chain connects TRBV4-1 to TRBJ1-2; D possibly corresponds to TRBD1 (5 bases). Germline-derived CDR1 and CDR2 are MGHRA and YSYEKL. This CDR3 has 13 amino acids. The CDR3 protein is CASSETANYGNIF. CDR3 sequence (DNA): TGCGCCAGTAGCGAGACAGCTAACTATGGCAACATCTTC.

About this clonotype: An end of the junction differs from the germline gene, which may be a read error. The rearrangement links TRBV11-2 to TRBJ2-1, with 7 bases aligning to TRBD2. The V gene's germline CDR1 is SGHAT and CDR2 FQNNGV. The CDR3 covers 16 residues. CDR3 in DNA: TGTGCCGGCAGCTTGGATATCGGACTAGACATTGGTGAGCAGTTCTTC. Residues: CAGSLDIGLDIGEQFF.

About this clonotype: As the CDR3 is not closed by the conserved phenylalanine or tryptophan, this likely results from a read error. The rearrangement links TRBV28 to TRBJ2-5, with 8 bases aligning to TRBD1. Germline CDR1 and CDR2: MDHEN and SYDVKM. This CDR3 is 15 amino acids long. Here the CDR3 reads CASSSIGQGQETQYL. For the CDR3, the DNA is TGTGCCAGTAGTTCGATAGGACAGGGTCAAGAGACCCAGTACCTC.

J is TRBJ2-1 and V is TRBV7-9; 8 nucleotides line up with TRBD2. Unmatched junction bases numbered 11, after V lost 2 bases and J lost 8 bases. The germline V gene encodes CDR1 SEHNR and CDR2 FQNEAQ (reference sequence). This CDR3 has 16 amino acids. CDR3 sequence: CASSLWGLVGYDEQFF. The CDR3 bases are TGTGCCAGCAGCTTATGGGGACTAGTGGGTTACGATGAGCAGTTCTTC.

About this clonotype itself: Without the conserved terminal phenylalanine or tryptophan, this CDR3 likely stems from a read error. The V gene is TRBV4-1, the J gene TRBJ2-6; perhaps TRBD1 as D (6 bases). CDR3 size: 18 residues. Germline V gene lookup returns CDR1 MGHRA and CDR2 YSYEKL. V was clipped by 3 bases and J by 4 bases, with 19 bases between them. The CDR3 reads CASSQDRLGATGANVLTC. Written as DNA, the CDR3 is TGCGCCAGCAGCCAGGACCGTCTGGGGGCGACAGGGGCCAACGTCCTGACTTGC.

Comment on this clonotype: This CDR3 is missing its conserved last phenylalanine or tryptophan, likely due to a read error. The chain has TRBV12-3 or TRBV12-4 and TRBJ2-7; no clear D gene. The length of the CDR3 is 14 residues. The CDR3 protein is CASSYTSGSYEQYY. The CDR3 DNA follows: TGTGCTAGCAGTTATACGTCAGGATCCTATGAGCAGTACTAC.